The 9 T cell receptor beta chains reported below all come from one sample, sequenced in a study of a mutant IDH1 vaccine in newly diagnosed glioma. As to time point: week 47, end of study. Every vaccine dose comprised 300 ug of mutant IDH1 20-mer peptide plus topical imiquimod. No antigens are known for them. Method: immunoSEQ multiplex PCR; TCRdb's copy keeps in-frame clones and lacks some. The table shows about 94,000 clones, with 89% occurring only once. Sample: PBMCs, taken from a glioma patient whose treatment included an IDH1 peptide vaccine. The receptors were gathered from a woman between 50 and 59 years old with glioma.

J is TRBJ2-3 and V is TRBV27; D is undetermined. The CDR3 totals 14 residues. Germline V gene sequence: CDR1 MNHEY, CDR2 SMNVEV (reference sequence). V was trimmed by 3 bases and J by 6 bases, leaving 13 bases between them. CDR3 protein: CASSFPAGSDTQYF. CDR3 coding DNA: TGTGCCAGCAGTTTCCCCGCCGGGTCGGATACGCAGTATTTT.

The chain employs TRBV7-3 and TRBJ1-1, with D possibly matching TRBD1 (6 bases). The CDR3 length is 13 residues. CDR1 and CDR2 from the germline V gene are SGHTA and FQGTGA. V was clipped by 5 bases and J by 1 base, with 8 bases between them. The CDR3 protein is CASSKGQNTEAFF. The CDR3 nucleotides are TGTGCCAGCAGCAAGGGACAGAACACTGAAGCTTTCTTT.

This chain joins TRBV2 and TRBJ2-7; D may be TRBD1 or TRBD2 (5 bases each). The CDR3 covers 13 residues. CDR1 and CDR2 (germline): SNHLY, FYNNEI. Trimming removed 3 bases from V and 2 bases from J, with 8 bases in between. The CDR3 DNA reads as TGTGCCAGCAGTGAGGGGGAAACCTACGAGCAGTACTTC. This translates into CASSEGETYEQYF. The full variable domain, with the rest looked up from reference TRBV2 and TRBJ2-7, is EPEVTQTPSHQVTQMGQEVILRCVPISNHLYFYWYRQILGQKVEFLVSFYNNEISEKSEIFDDQFSVERPDGSNFTLKIRSTKLEDSAMYFCASSEGETYEQYFGPGTRLTVT.

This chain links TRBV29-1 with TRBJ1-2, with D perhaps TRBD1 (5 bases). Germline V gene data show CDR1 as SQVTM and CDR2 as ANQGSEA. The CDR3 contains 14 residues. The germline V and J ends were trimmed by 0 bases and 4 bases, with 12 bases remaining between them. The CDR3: CSVEEPGQIYGYTF. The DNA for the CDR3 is TGCAGCGTTGAAGAACCGGGGCAGATCTATGGCTACACCTTC.

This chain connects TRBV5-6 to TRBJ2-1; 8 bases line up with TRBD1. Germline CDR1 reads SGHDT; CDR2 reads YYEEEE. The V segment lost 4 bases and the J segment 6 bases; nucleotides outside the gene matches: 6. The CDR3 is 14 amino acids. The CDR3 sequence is CASSLRGLGNEQFF. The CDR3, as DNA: TGTGCCAGCAGCCTCAGGGGGCTCGGCAATGAGCAGTTCTTC. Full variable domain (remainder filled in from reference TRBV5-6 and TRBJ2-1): DAGVTQSPTHLIKTRGQQVTLRCSPKSGHDTVSWYQQALGQGPQFIFQYYEEEERQRGNFPDRFSGHQFPNYSSELNVNALLLGDSALYLCASSLRGLGNEQFFGPGTRLTVL.

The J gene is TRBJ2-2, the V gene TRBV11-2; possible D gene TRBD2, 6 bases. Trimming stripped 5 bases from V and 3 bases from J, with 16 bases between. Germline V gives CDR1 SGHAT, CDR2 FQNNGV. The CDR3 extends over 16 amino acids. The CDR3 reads CASSPIRGRDTGELFF. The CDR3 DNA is TGTGCCAGCAGCCCAATACGGGGGAGAGACACCGGGGAGCTGTTTTTT.

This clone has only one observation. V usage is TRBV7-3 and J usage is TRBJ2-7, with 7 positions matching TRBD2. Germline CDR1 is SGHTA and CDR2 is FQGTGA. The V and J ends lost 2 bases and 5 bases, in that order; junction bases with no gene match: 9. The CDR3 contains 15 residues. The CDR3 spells CASSLSGGEGHEQYF. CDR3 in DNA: TGTGCCAGCAGCTTATCGGGAGGAGAGGGCCACGAGCAGTACTTC.

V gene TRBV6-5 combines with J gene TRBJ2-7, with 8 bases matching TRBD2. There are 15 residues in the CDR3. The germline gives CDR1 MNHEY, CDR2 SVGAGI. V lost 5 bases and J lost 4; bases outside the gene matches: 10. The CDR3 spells CASSTRDSGTYEQYF. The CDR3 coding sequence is TGTGCCAGCAGTACGCGGGATAGCGGGACGTACGAGCAGTACTTC.

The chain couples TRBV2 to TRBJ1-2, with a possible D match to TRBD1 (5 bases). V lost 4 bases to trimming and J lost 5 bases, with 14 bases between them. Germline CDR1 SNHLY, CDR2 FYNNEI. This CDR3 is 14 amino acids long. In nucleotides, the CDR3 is TGTGCCAGCAGTGTAGAGGGGAAAGGATATGGCTACACCTTC. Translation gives CASSVEGKGYGYTF.